Described below is a single T cell receptor (beta chain) sequence and its context. Germline CDR1 SGHKS, CDR2 YYEKEE (reference sequence). CDR3 length equals 14 residues. Trimming took 0 bases from V and 7 from J, leaving 14 bases between them. The sample belongs to a study of blood T cell repertoires in COVID-19. Study overall: Collection of acute and convalescent COVID-19 samples took place in the United States, Italy and Spain. From T cells, B-cell-depleted T cells, or PBMCs came the material, which was cDNA or gDNA.

The authors' processing: Reference gene primer amplification gave nucleated cell count estimates. Clones were sequenced by immunoSEQ multiplex PCR, and TCRdb holds only the in-frame ones, with some missing. V, J and clone size were drawn from that table, and D and trimming were deduced from the DNA. The sample records approximately 150,000 clones, around nine tenths being singletons. The clonotype was recovered from a man in his fifties who had recovered from COVID-19. The material sequenced was peripheral blood. This rearrangement joins TRBV5-5 to TRBJ2-7, with D unclear. CDR3 in amino acids: CASSLAGASWEQYF. DNA of the CDR3: TGTGCCAGCAGCTTGGCCGGAGCCTCTTGGGAGCAGTACTTC.